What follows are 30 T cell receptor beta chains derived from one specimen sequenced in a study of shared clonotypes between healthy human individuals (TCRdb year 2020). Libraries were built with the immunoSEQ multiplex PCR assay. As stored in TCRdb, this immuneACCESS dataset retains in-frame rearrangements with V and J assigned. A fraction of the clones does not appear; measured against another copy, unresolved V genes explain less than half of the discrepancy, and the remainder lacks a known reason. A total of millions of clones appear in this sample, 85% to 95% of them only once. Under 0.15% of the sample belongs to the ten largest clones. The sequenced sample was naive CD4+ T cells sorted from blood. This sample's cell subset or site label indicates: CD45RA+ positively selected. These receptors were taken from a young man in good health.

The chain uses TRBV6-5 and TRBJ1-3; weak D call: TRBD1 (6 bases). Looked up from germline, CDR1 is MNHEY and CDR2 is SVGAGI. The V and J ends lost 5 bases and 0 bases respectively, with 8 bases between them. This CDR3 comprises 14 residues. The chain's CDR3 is CASSQDSSGNTIYF. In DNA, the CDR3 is TGTGCCAGCAGTCAGGACAGCTCTGGAAACACCATATATTTT.

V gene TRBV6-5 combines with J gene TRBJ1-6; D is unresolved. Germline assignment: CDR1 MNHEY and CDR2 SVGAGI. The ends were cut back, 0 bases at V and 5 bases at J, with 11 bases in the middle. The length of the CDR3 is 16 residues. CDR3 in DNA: TGTGCCAGCAGTTACTCCGCAGGCACTAATAATTCACCCCTCCACTTT. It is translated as CASSYSAGTNNSPLHF.

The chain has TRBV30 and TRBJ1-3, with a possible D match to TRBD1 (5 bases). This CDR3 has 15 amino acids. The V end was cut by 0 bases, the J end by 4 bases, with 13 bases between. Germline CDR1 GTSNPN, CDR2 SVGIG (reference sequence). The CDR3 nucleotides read TGTGCCTGGAGTGTGGGACGGGGCGCGGGAAACACCATATATTTT. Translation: CAWSVGRGAGNTIYF.

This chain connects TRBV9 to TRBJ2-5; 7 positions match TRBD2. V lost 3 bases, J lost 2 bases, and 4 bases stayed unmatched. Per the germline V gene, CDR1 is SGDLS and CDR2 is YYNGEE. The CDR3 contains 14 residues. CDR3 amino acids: CASSATSRQETQYF. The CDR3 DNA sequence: TGTGCCAGCAGCGCGACTAGCAGACAAGAGACCCAGTACTTC.

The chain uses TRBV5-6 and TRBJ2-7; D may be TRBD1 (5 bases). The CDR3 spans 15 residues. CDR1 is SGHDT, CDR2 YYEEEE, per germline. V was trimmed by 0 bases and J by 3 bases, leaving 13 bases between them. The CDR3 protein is CASSLAGPEVYEQYF. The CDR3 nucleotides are TGTGCCAGCAGCTTGGCAGGGCCAGAAGTCTACGAGCAGTACTTC.

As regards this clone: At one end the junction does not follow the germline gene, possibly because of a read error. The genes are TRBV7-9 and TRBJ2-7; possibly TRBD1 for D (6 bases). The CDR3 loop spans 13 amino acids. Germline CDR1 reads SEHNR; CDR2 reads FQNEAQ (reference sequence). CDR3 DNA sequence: TGTGCCAGCAGTTTAGGGGGAGAAGCCGAGCAGTACTTC. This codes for CASSLGGEAEQYF.

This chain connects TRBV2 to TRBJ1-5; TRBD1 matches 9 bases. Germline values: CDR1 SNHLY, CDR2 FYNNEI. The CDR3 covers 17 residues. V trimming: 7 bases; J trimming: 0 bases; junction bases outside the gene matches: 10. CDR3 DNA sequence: TGTGCCAGCACCCCGGACAGGGGCATTTATAGCAATCAGCCCCAGCATTTT. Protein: CASTPDRGIYSNQPQHF.

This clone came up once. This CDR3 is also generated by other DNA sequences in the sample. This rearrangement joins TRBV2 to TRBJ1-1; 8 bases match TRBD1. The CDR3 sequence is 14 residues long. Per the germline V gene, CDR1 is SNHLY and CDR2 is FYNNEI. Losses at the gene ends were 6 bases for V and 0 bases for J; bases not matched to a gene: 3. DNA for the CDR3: TGTGCCAGCAGGGGACAGGCCCTGAACACTGAAGCTTTCTTT. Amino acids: CASRGQALNTEAFF.

CDR3 DNA: TGCGCCAGCAGTGAAACTAGCGGGAGCATTCTGTACTTC. This sequence encodes CASSETSGSILYF. V gene TRBV10-2 combines with J gene TRBJ2-5, with 11 nucleotides matching TRBD2. The CDR3 has 13 residues. Germline loops: CDR1 WSHSY, CDR2 SAAADI. Unmatched junction bases numbered 7, after V lost 3 bases and J lost 13 bases.

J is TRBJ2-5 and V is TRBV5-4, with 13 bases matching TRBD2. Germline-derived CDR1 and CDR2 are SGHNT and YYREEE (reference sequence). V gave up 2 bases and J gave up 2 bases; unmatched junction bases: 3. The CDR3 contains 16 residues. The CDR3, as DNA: TGTGCCAGCAGCTTCCGACTAGCGGGAGGTCAAGAGACCCAGTACTTC. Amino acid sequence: CASSFRLAGGQETQYF.

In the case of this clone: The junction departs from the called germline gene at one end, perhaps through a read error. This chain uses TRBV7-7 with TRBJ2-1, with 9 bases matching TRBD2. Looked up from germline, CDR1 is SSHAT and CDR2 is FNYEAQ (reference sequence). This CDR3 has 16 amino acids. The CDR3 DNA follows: TGTGCTAGCAGCTCCGGAGCGGGGGGTACAGCAGGGGAGCAGTTCTTC. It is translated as CASSSGAGGTAGEQFF.

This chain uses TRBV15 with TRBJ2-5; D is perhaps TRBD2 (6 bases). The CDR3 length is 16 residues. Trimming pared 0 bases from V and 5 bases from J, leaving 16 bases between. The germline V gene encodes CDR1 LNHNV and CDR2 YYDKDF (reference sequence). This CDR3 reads CATSRDRSGRLETQYF. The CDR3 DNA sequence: TGTGCCACCAGCAGAGATCGGTCAGGGAGGCTGGAGACCCAGTACTTC.

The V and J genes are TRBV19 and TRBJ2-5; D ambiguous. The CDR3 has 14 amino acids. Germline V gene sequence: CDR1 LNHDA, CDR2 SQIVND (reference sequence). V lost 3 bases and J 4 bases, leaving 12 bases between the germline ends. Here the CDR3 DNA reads TGTGCCAGTAGTATCCCAAGAATCCCAGAGACCCAGTACTTC. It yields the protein CASSIPRIPETQYF.

CDR3 sequence (DNA): TGTGCCAGCTCACCGAACACAAATGAAAAACTGTTTTTT. Amino acid sequence: CASSPNTNEKLFF. The rearrangement uses TRBV18 and TRBJ1-4; unclear D gene. Germline V gene data show CDR1 as KGHSH and CDR2 as LQKENI. The CDR3 consists of 13 residues. V lost 3 bases, J lost 5 bases, and 7 bases lay in between.

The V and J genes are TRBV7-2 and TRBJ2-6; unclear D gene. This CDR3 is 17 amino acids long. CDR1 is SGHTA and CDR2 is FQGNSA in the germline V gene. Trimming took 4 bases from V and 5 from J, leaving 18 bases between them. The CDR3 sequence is CASSSEDPPRRANVLTF. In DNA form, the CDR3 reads TGTGCCAGCAGCTCAGAGGACCCACCGAGGCGGGCCAACGTCCTGACTTTC.

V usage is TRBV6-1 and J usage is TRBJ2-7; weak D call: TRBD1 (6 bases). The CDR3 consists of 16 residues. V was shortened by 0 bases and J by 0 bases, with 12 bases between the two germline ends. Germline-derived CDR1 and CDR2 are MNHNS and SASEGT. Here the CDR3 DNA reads TGTGCCAGCAGTGAAGCTGGGGGCTATAGCTCCTACGAGCAGTACTTC. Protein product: CASSEAGGYSSYEQYF.

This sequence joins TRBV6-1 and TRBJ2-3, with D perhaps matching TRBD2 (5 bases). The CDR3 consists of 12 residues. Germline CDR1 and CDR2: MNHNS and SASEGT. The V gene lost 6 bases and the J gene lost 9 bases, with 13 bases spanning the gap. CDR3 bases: TGTGCCAGCAGCCTCTGGTGGGAGACGCAGTATTTT. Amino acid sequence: CASSLWWETQYF.

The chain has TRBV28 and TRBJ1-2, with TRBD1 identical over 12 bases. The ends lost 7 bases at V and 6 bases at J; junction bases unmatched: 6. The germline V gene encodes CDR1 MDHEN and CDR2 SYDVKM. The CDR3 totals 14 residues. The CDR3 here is CASKRDRGQNGYTF. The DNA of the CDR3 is TGTGCCAGCAAGCGGGACAGGGGGCAGAATGGCTACACCTTC.

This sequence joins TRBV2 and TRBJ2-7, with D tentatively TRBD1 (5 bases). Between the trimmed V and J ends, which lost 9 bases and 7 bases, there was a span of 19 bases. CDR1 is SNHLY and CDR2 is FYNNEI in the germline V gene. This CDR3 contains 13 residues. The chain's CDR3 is CASWKDKNGEQYF. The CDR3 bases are TGTGCCAGTTGGAAGGACAAAAACGGGGAGCAGTACTTC.

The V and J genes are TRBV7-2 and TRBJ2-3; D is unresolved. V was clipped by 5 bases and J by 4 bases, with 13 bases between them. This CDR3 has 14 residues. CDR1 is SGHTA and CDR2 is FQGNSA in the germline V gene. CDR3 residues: CASSHGSGPDTQYF. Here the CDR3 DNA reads TGTGCCAGCAGCCACGGGTCCGGCCCAGATACGCAGTATTTT.

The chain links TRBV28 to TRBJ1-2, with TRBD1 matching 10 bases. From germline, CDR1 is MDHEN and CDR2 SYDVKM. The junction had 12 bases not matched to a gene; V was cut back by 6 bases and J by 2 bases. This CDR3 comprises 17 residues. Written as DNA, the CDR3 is TGTGCCAGCAGCCAATACGGGCCGGGACAGGGGAACTATGGCTACACCTTC. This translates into CASSQYGPGQGNYGYTF.

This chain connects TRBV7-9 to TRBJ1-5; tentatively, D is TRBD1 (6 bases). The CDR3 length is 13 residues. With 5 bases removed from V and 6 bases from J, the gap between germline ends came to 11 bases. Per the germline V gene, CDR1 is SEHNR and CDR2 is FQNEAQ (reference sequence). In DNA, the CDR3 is TGTGCCAGCAGCCAAACAGGGAGTCAGCCCCAGCATTTT. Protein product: CASSQTGSQPQHF.

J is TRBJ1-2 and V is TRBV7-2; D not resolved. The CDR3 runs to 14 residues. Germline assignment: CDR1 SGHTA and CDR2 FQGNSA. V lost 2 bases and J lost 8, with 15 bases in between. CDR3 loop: CASSLQHGRQGYTF. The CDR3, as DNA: TGTGCCAGCAGCTTACAACACGGGAGGCAAGGCTACACCTTC.

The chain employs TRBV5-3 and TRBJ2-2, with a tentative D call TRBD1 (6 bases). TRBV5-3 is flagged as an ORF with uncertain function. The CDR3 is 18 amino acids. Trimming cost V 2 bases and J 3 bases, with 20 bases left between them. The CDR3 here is CARSLLPTGLVDTGELFF. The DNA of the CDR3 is TGTGCCAGAAGCTTACTCCCTACAGGGCTAGTTGACACCGGGGAGCTGTTTTTT.

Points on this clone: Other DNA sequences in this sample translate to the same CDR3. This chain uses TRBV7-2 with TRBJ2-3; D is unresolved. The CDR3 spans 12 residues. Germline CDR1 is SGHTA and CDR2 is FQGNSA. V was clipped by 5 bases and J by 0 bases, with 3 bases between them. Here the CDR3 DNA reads TGTGCCAGCAGCCAAAGCACAGATACGCAGTATTTT. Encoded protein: CASSQSTDTQYF. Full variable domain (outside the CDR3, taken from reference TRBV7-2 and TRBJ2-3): GAGVSQSPSNKVTEKGKDVELRCDPISGHTALYWYRQSLGQGLEFLIYFQGNSAPDKSGLPSDRFSAERTGGSVSTLTIQRTQQEDSAVYLCASSQSTDTQYFGPGTRLTVL.

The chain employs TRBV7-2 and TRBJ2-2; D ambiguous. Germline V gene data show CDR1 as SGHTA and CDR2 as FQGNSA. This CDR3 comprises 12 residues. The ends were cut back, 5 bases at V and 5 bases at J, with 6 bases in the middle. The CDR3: CASSVETGELFF. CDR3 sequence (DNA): TGTGCCAGCAGCGTAGAAACCGGGGAGCTGTTTTTT.

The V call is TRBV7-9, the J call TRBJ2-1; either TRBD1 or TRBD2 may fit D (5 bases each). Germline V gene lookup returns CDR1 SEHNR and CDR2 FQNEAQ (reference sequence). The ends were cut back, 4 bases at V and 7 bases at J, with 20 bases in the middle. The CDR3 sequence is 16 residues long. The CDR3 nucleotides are TGTGCCAGCAGCTCGCGGCAGGGACCACCGGGGAATGAGCAGTTCTTC. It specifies CASSSRQGPPGNEQFF.

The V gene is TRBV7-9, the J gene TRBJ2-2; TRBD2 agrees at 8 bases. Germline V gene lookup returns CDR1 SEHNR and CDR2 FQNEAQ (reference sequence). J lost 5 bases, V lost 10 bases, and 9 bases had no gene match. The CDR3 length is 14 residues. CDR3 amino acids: CAIAGQGGTGELFF. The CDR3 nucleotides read TGTGCCATAGCGGGGCAGGGAGGAACCGGGGAGCTGTTTTTT.

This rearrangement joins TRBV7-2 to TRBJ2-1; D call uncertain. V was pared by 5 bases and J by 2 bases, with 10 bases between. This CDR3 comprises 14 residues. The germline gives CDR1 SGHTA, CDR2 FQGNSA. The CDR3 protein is CASSPSATYNEQFF. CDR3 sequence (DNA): TGTGCCAGCAGCCCCTCGGCCACCTACAATGAGCAGTTCTTC.

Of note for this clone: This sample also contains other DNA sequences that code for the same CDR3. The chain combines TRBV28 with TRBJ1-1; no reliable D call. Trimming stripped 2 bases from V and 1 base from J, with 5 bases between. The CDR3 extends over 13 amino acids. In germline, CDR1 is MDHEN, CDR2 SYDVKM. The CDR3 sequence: CASSLTGNTEAFF. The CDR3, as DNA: TGTGCCAGCAGTTTAACGGGGAACACTGAAGCTTTCTTT. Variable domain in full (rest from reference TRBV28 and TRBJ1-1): DVKVTQSSRYLVKRTGEKVFLECVQDMDHENMFWYRQDPGLGLRLIYFSYDVKMKEKGDIPEGYSVSREKKERFSLILESASTNQTSMYLCASSLTGNTEAFFGQGTRLTVV.